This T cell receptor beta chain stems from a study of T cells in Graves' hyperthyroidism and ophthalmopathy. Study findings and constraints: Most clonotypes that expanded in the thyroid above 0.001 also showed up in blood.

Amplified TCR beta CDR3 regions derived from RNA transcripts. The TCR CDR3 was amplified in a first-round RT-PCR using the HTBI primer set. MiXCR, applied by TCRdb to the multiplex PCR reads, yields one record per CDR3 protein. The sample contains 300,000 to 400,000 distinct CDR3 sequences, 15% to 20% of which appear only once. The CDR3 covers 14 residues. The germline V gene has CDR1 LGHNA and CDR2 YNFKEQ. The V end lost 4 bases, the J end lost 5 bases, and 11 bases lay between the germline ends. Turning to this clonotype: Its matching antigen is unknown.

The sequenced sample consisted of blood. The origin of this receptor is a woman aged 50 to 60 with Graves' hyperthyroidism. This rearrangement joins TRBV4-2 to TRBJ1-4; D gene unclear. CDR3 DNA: TGTGCCAGCAGCCCGGGAGCTCTGAATGAAAAACTGTTTTTT. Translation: CASSPGALNEKLFF.